The next 18 T cell receptor beta chains were all read from a single sample in a study of blood T cell repertoires in COVID-19. Clones were read by immunoSEQ multiplex PCR, and TCRdb kept only the in-frame ones, dropping some. The sample consists of around 360,000 clones, over 75% of them appearing once. The material sequenced was PBMCs or T cells enriched from blood (not recorded which). These receptors originate from a woman in her twenties or thirties who had recovered from COVID-19.

The table lists this clone with a count of one. The chain uses TRBV21-1 and TRBJ2-1; the table calls TRBD1, which could not be checked here. TRBV21-1 is deemed a pseudogene. This CDR3 is built from 17 residues. The CDR3, as DNA: TGTGCCAGCAGCAAACCAGCTGGTGGGACAGGGGAAAATGAGCAGTTCTTC. It yields the protein CASSKPAGGTGENEQFF.

This clone was seen just once. This rearrangement joins TRBV5-1 to TRBJ2-7, with D unresolved. Germline V gives CDR1 SGHRS, CDR2 YFSETQ. V lost 6 bases to trimming and J lost 0 bases, with 13 bases between them. The CDR3 is 14 amino acids. CDR3 DNA sequence: TGCGCCAGCACCTATTACGACAACTCCTACGAGCAGTACTTC. The encoded protein is CASTYYDNSYEQYF.

The rearrangement uses TRBV5-4 and TRBJ1-1; 7 bases agree with TRBD1. CDR1 is SGHNT and CDR2 is YYREEE in the germline V gene (reference sequence). The trim removed 0 bases at V and 3 bases at J, leaving 14 bases unmatched. CDR3 length: 18 amino acids. The CDR3 loop reads CASSLAGRTGRRDTEAFF. CDR3 coding DNA: TGTGCCAGCAGCTTGGCCGGTAGGACAGGACGAAGAGACACTGAAGCTTTCTTT.

The chain carries TRBV10-3 and TRBJ2-1, with 9 bases aligning to TRBD1. Trimming at V came to 4 bases and at J to 8 bases, leaving 6 bases not matched to a gene. Germline loops: CDR1 ENHRY, CDR2 SYGVKD. The CDR3 has 14 residues. CDR3 sequence: CAISGTGARDEQFF. CDR3 bases: TGTGCCATCAGTGGGACAGGGGCCCGTGATGAGCAGTTCTTC.

This clone was observed a single time. The chain employs TRBV11-2 and TRBJ2-1; D gene uncertain. The germline CDR1 and CDR2 sequences are SGHAT and FQNNGV. V dropped 5 bases and J dropped 4 bases, with 15 bases sitting between them. The CDR3 covers 15 residues. This chain's CDR3 is CASSTEGVGYNEQFF. The DNA for the CDR3 is TGTGCCAGCAGCACCGAAGGAGTAGGTTACAATGAGCAGTTCTTC.

V usage is TRBV19 and J usage is TRBJ2-7, with TRBD2 matching over 7 bases. Germline values: CDR1 LNHDA, CDR2 SQIVND (reference sequence). This CDR3 has 15 residues. The junction had 9 bases not matched to a gene; V was cut back by 5 bases and J by 2 bases. The CDR3 region is CASSWAGTTPYEQYF. CDR3 nucleotide sequence: TGTGCCAGTAGTTGGGCCGGGACTACTCCCTACGAGCAGTACTTC.

The V and J genes are TRBV2 and TRBJ2-7; 8 bases match TRBD1. Germline lookup yields CDR1 SNHLY and CDR2 FYNNEI. This CDR3 is 14 amino acids long. After removal of 6 bases from V and 5 bases from J, the junction contained 9 bases not matched to a gene. In DNA, the CDR3 is TGTGCCAGCAGGACGACAGGGGCTGAGCACGAGCAGTACTTC. Its translation: CASRTTGAEHEQYF.

In DNA form, the CDR3 reads TGTGCCAGCAGCTTCGGGACAGCTGGAAACACCATATATTTT. Its protein is CASSFGTAGNTIYF. This chain links TRBV7-2 with TRBJ1-3, with 7 bases lining up with TRBD1. J gave up 2 bases and V 3 bases, and 1 base lay outside the gene matches. This CDR3 is built from 14 residues. The germline CDR1 and CDR2 sequences are SGHTA and FQGNSA.

In regard to this clone: Other DNA sequences of this sample code for an identical CDR3. This chain uses TRBV5-4 with TRBJ2-7; D is ambiguous. Germline assignment: CDR1 SGHNT and CDR2 YYREEE (reference sequence). V dropped 3 bases and J dropped 1 base, with 2 bases sitting between them. CDR3 length equals 11 residues. The CDR3 coding sequence is TGTGCCAGCAGCTCTTCCTACGAGCAGTACTTC. Its protein is CASSSSYEQYF.

The chain couples TRBV18 to TRBJ1-1; a weak D match, TRBD1 (5 bases). Germline CDR1 is KGHSH and CDR2 is LQKENI. This CDR3 is built from 18 residues. Trimming took 3 bases from V and 0 from J, leaving 20 bases between them. The CDR3 coding sequence is TGTGCCAGCTCACCGATTCGTGGGACGGGGGTTATGAACACTGAAGCTTTCTTT. Translation gives CASSPIRGTGVMNTEAFF. Full variable domain (missing parts from reference TRBV18 and TRBJ1-1): NAGVMQNPRHLVRRRGQEARLRCSPMKGHSHVYWYRQLPEEGLKFMVYLQKENIIDESGMPKERFSAEFPKEGPSILRIQQVVRGDSAAYFCASSPIRGTGVMNTEAFFGQGTRLTVV.

This chain links TRBV7-8 with TRBJ2-1; 10 positions match TRBD1. V shed 5 bases and J 5 bases; nucleotides not matched to a gene: 6. There are 15 residues in the CDR3. Germline assignment: CDR1 SGHVS and CDR2 FQNEAQ. CDR3 DNA sequence: TGTGCCAGCAGCCCCTCCGGGACAGGGGACAATGAGCAGTTCTTC. Its translation is CASSPSGTGDNEQFF. Full variable domain (remainder filled in from reference TRBV7-8 and TRBJ2-1): GAGVSQSPRYKVAKRGQDVALRCDPISGHVSLFWYQQALGQGPEFLTYFQNEAQLDKSGLPSDRFFAERPEGSVSTLKIQRTQQEDSAVYLCASSPSGTGDNEQFFGPGTRLTVL.

CDR3 nucleotides: TGCGCCAGCAGCTTGGGATCCGACTCCGGAAACACCATATATTTT. Encoded protein: CASSLGSDSGNTIYF. The chain combines TRBV5-1 with TRBJ1-3; D remains unclear. The CDR3 has 15 amino acids. V was cut by 0 bases and J by 4 bases, with 11 bases left in between. From germline, CDR1 is SGHRS and CDR2 YFSETQ. Together with reference TRBV5-1 and TRBJ1-3, the CDR3 gives the full variable domain: KAGVTQTPRYLIKTRGQQVTLSCSPISGHRSVSWYQQTPGQGLQFLFEYFSETQRNKGNFPGRFSGRQFSNSRSEMNVSTLELGDSALYLCASSLGSDSGNTIYFGEGSWLTVV.

The genes are TRBV19 and TRBJ2-2, with 7 bases lining up with TRBD1. In germline, CDR1 is LNHDA, CDR2 SQIVND (reference sequence). This CDR3 spans 14 amino acids. Unmatched junction bases numbered 5, after V lost 7 bases and J lost 3 bases. The CDR3 nucleotides are TGTGCCAGTATGAGGGGGCAGGACACCGGGGAGCTGTTTTTT. Protein: CASMRGQDTGELFF.

To note about this clone: A read error may account for a junction end that differs from germline. The chain has TRBV3-1 (or the pseudogene TRBV3-2) and TRBJ2-1, with D perhaps TRBD1 (5 bases). Germline lookup yields CDR1 LGHDT and CDR2 YNNKEL (reference sequence). The CDR3 is 13 amino acids. The CDR3 spells CASSQQEAKGWIF. CDR3 in DNA: TGTGCCAGCAGCCAACAAGAAGCTAAGGGGTGGATCTTC.

The CDR3 DNA reads TGTGCCAGCAGTGCCACTCGAGGGACCGGGGAGCTGTTTTTT. Its protein product is CASSATRGTGELFF. The rearrangement links TRBV25-1 to TRBJ2-2, with TRBD2 as a possible D gene (5 bases). The CDR3 extends over 14 amino acids. Germline V gene data show CDR1 as MGHDK and CDR2 as SYGVNS. V dropped 4 bases and J dropped 5 bases, with 11 bases sitting between them.

J is TRBJ1-5 and V is TRBV27; D remains unclear. Trimming shortened V by 1 base and J by 6 bases, and 7 bases separated the two germline ends. The V gene's germline CDR1 is MNHEY and CDR2 SMNVEV (reference sequence). This CDR3 contains 13 residues. The CDR3 spells CASSLWYGQPQHF. CDR3 coding DNA: TGTGCCAGCAGTTTATGGTACGGTCAGCCCCAGCATTTT.

The chain couples TRBV5-5 to TRBJ2-2, with 9 bases matching TRBD1. CDR3 length equals 16 residues. From germline, CDR1 is SGHKS and CDR2 YYEKEE (reference sequence). Unmatched junction bases numbered 4, after V lost 0 bases and J lost 4 bases. The DNA of the CDR3 is TGTGCCAGCAGCTTGGCCCTACAGGGGGCCACCGGGGAGCTGTTTTTT. Its translation: CASSLALQGATGELFF.

The chain has TRBV19 and TRBJ1-1, with D perhaps matching TRBD1 (5 bases). Germline lookup yields CDR1 LNHDA and CDR2 SQIVND (reference sequence). The V and J ends lost 3 bases and 4 bases respectively, with 15 bases between them. The CDR3 has 15 amino acids. The CDR3: CASSISGVMSTEAFF. The CDR3 DNA sequence: TGTGCCAGTAGTATTTCGGGGGTGATGAGCACTGAAGCTTTCTTT.